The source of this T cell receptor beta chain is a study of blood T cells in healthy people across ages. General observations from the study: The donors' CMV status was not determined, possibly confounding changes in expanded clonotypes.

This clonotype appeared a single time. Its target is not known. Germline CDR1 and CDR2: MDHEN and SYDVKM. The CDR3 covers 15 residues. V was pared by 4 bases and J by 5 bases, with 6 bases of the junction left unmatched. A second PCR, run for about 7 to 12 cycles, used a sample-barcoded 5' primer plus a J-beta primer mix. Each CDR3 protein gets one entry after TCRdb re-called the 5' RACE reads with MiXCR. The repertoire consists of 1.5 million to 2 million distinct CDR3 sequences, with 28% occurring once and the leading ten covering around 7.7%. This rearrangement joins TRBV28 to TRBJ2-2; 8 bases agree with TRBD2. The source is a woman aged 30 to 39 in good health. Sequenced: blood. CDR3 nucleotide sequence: TGTGCCAGCAGTTCGGGACTAGGGGTTACCGGGGAGCTGTTTTTT. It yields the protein CASSSGLGVTGELFF.